This T cell receptor beta chain was identified in a study of identical twins. This CDR3 comprises 14 residues. Looked up from germline, CDR1 is MDHEN and CDR2 is SYDVKM. V was cut by 6 bases and J by 0 bases, with 8 bases left in between. Worth noting for this clonotype: Its antigen remains unknown.

TCRdb ran MiXCR on the 5' RACE reads and lists one entry per CDR3 protein. The sample yields approximately 680,000 distinct CDR3 sequences, just over 7% seen once. The study's findings and limits: Excess low generation probability was seen in twin-shared out-of-frame alpha sequences. Beta clonotypes that were abundant in cord blood contained fewer insertions, a pattern absent from memory repertoires.

In every case, the donor was a healthy Caucasian. The same specimen was also included in a second study, on yellow fever vaccine responses in identical twins.

This chain uses TRBV28 with TRBJ2-2, with D possibly matching TRBD1 (5 bases). The material sequenced was PBMCs. This clonotype was sampled from a woman aged 18 to 35 in good health. The CDR3 reads CASSRTTNTGELFF. CDR3 nucleotides: TGTGCCAGCAGCCGGACAACGAACACCGGGGAGCTGTTTTTT.